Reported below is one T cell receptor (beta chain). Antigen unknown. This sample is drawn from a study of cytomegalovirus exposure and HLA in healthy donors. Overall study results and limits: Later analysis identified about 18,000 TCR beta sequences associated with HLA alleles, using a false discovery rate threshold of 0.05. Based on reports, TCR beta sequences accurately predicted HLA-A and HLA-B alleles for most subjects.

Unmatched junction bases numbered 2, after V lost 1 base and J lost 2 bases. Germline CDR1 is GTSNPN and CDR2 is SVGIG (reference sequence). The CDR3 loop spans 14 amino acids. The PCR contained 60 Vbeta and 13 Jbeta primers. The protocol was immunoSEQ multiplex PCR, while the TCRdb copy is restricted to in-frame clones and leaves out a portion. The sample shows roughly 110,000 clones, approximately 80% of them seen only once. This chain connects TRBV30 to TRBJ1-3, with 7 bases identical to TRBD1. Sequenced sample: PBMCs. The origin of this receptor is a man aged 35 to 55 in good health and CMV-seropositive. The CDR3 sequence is CAWSAGTAGNTIYF. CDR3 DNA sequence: TGTGCCTGGAGTGCCGGGACAGCTGGAAACACCATATATTTT.